Each of the 19 T cell receptor beta chains below was sequenced from the same sample in a study of T cells in Graves' hyperthyroidism and ophthalmopathy. Amplification yielded TCR beta CDR3 regions, with RNA transcripts as the source. The TCR CDR3 first-round RT-PCR relied on the HTBI primer set. Using its own MiXCR run on the multiplex PCR reads, TCRdb lists one record per CDR3 protein. Of roughly 350,000 distinct CDR3 sequences in the sample, 11% to 15% were seen once. Sequencing was done on a sample of blood. The receptors derive from a woman aged 25-40 years with Graves' hyperthyroidism.

Many counts were recorded for this clonotype. V usage is TRBV28 and J usage is TRBJ1-1, with D perhaps TRBD1 (5 bases). Germline CDR1 and CDR2: MDHEN and SYDVKM. The CDR3 is 15 residues long. V gave up 3 bases and J gave up 4 bases, with 15 bases separating them. In DNA form, the CDR3 reads TGTGCCAGCAGTTTTTTTACCGGTGGGGGCACTGAAGCTTTCTTT. Translating it yields CASSFFTGGGTEAFF. Filled out from reference TRBV28 and TRBJ1-1, the complete variable domain reads DVKVTQSSRYLVKRTGEKVFLECVQDMDHENMFWYRQDPGLGLRLIYFSYDVKMKEKGDIPEGYSVSREKKERFSLILESASTNQTSMYLCASSFFTGGGTEAFFGQGTRLTVV.

This clonotype was recorded at least ten times. This chain links TRBV2 with TRBJ2-1; D may correspond to TRBD1 or TRBD2 (5 bases each). The V end was cut by 3 bases, the J end by 7 bases, with 13 bases between. The germline CDR1 and CDR2 sequences are SNHLY and FYNNEI. This CDR3 has 14 amino acids. The CDR3, as DNA: TGTGCCAGCAGTGAGGTAGGGGAGCAGAATGAGCAGTTCTTC. Translating it yields CASSEVGEQNEQFF.

This clonotype was seen many times. The chain uses TRBV24-1 and TRBJ2-4; D remains ambiguous. Trimming stripped 7 bases from V and 1 base from J, with 19 bases between. The CDR3 covers 17 residues. Germline lookup yields CDR1 KGHDR and CDR2 SFDVKD. The CDR3 is CATRVLMYRFAKNIQYF. The CDR3 coding sequence is TGTGCCACCAGGGTTCTGATGTACCGTTTTGCCAAAAACATTCAGTACTTC.

This clonotype has a count of ten or more. The rearrangement uses TRBV12-3 or TRBV12-4 and TRBJ2-5, with no clear D. The CDR3 runs 13 residues. V was pared by 1 base and J by 4 bases, with 7 bases between. The CDR3 region has the DNA TGTGCCAGCAGTTTAGGCCTGAGAGAGACCCAGTACTTC. It is translated as CASSLGLRETQYF.

There are a few counts of this clonotype. The chain's CDR3 is CASSLGTVGGAYEQYF. The CDR3 DNA is TGTGCCAGCAGCTTAGGAACGGTTGGCGGCGCCTACGAGCAGTACTTC. The chain uses TRBV11-2 and TRBJ2-7; D not certain. Per the germline V gene, CDR1 is SGHAT and CDR2 is FQNNGV. This CDR3 is built from 16 residues. Trimming cost V 1 base and J 2 bases, with 15 bases left between them.

The chain recombines TRBV6-1 with TRBJ1-3, with D unclear. This CDR3 has 15 amino acids. Germline V gene sequence: CDR1 MNHNS, CDR2 SASEGT. The V gene lost 7 bases and the J gene lost 0 bases, with 13 bases spanning the gap. The CDR3 protein is CASTPGAFSGNTIYF. The CDR3 DNA reads as TGTGCCAGCACCCCCGGAGCCTTCTCTGGAAACACCATATATTTT.

This clonotype was found many times. J is TRBJ2-3 and V is TRBV12-3 or TRBV12-4; 7 bases line up with TRBD1. There are 15 residues in the CDR3. Trimming cost V 6 bases and J 2 bases; bases outside gene matches: 8. The CDR3 DNA reads as TGTGCCAGCAGACCAGACAGGGCCGTCACAGATACGCAGTATTTT. Protein sequence: CASRPDRAVTDTQYF.

The sample holds many counts of this clonotype. This chain joins TRBV6-1 and TRBJ1-1; no reliable D call. Germline V lookup: CDR1 MNHNS, CDR2 SASEGT. The CDR3 loop spans 13 amino acids. V lost 2 bases to trimming and J lost 3 bases, with 7 bases between them. The CDR3 sequence: CASSESWDTEAFF. In DNA, the CDR3 is TGTGCCAGCAGTGAATCGTGGGACACTGAAGCTTTCTTT.

The gene calls are TRBV6-5 and TRBJ1-3; perhaps TRBD1 as D (5 bases). The CDR3 consists of 15 residues. CDR1 MNHEY and CDR2 SVGAGI come from the germline V gene. Trimming took off 2 bases at V and 0 bases at J, with 8 bases between the two ends. The CDR3 DNA is TGTGCCAGCAGTTACGACAGATTCTCTGGAAACACCATATATTTT. This translates into CASSYDRFSGNTIYF.

This clonotype was counted many times. The chain employs TRBV28 and TRBJ1-5; no definite D call. Germline V lookup: CDR1 MDHEN, CDR2 SYDVKM. There are 14 residues in the CDR3. Deletions cut 4 bases from V and 3 bases from J, with 10 bases between. DNA of the CDR3: TGTGCCAGCAGTTCGGCGGTGAACAATCAGCCCCAGCATTTT. Translation gives CASSSAVNNQPQHF.

The chain is built from TRBV5-5 and TRBJ1-4, with D perhaps TRBD1 (5 bases). This CDR3 contains 15 residues. The V gene's germline CDR1 is SGHKS and CDR2 YYEKEE (reference sequence). Trimming shortened V by 4 bases and J by 8 bases, and 18 bases separated the two germline ends. CDR3 DNA sequence: TGTGCCAGCAGCGGAGGCGTCCAGGGACGGGAAAAACTGTTTTTT. It is translated as CASSGGVQGREKLFF. Filled out from reference TRBV5-5 and TRBJ1-4, the complete variable domain reads DAGVTQSPTHLIKTRGQQVTLRCSPISGHKSVSWYQQVLGQGPQFIFQYYEKEERGRGNFPDRFSARQFPNYSSELNVNALLLGDSALYLCASSGGVQGREKLFFGSGTQLSVL.

This clonotype was seen only a few times. The V gene is TRBV11-2, the J gene TRBJ1-4, with unresolved D. The CDR3 covers 14 residues. Germline V CDR1 and CDR2: SGHAT, FQNNGV. Trimming pared 4 bases from V and 12 bases from J, leaving 18 bases between. The CDR3, as DNA: TGTGCCAGCAGCTCTAGTAGCCCCGGTGTAGAACTGTTTTTT. It codes for CASSSSSPGVELFF.

This clonotype was found a few times. The chain carries TRBV24-1 and TRBJ2-7; 14 positions match TRBD2. There are 15 residues in the CDR3. Per germline, CDR1 KGHDR and CDR2 SFDVKD. V lost 3 bases to trimming and J lost 6 bases; unmatched junction nucleotides: 3. Written as DNA, the CDR3 is TGTGCCACCAGTGATCCGGGACTAGCGGGAGCCGAGCAGTACTTC. Protein product: CATSDPGLAGAEQYF.

This clonotype was found a few times. The rearrangement joins TRBV28 to TRBJ2-7; possibly TRBD1 for D (6 bases). The V and J ends lost 10 bases and 2 bases respectively, with 12 bases between them. CDR1 and CDR2 from the germline V gene are MDHEN and SYDVKM. CDR3 length: 12 amino acids. The CDR3: CATGTRTYEQYF. DNA for the CDR3: TGTGCCACCGGGACAAGAACCTACGAGCAGTACTTC.

This clonotype was detected ten times or more. This rearrangement joins TRBV28 to TRBJ1-1; D is unresolved. From germline, CDR1 is MDHEN and CDR2 SYDVKM. The V gene lost 5 bases and the J gene lost 11 bases, with 18 bases spanning the gap. This CDR3 is 13 amino acids long. In nucleotides, the CDR3 is TGTGCCAGCAGTCACTTACGGGCTGTGGGTGCTTTCTTT. The encoded protein is CASSHLRAVGAFF.

This clonotype was recorded at least ten times. V is TRBV11-2 and J is TRBJ2-5, with D perhaps assigned TRBD1 or TRBD2 (5 bases each). Germline CDR1 reads SGHAT; CDR2 reads FQNNGV. V lost 2 bases and J lost 4, with 11 bases in between. This CDR3 has 14 amino acids. CDR3 nucleotide sequence: TGTGCCAGCAGCTTAATGGGGGATCCAGAGACCCAGTACTTC. The encoded protein is CASSLMGDPETQYF.

The chain recombines TRBV4-2 with TRBJ2-5; 7 bases map to TRBD2. Looked up from germline, CDR1 is LGHNA and CDR2 is YNFKEQ. The CDR3 contains 15 residues. V lost 4 bases to trimming and J lost 3 bases; unmatched junction nucleotides: 8. CDR3: CASSRGPLAEETQYF. The CDR3 nucleotides read TGTGCCAGCAGCCGAGGACCTCTAGCGGAAGAGACCCAGTACTTC.

The V and J genes are TRBV2 and TRBJ2-2; D ambiguous. Germline V gene data show CDR1 as SNHLY and CDR2 as FYNNEI. The CDR3 loop spans 13 amino acids. The V end lost 1 base, the J end lost 4 bases, and 4 bases lay between the germline ends. The CDR3 nucleotides read TGTGCCAGCAGTGAAGGTGTCACCGGGGAGCTGTTTTTT. Protein sequence: CASSEGVTGELFF.

This clonotype was observed many times. The J gene is TRBJ1-5, the V gene TRBV6-1; D remains unclear. V lost 7 bases to trimming and J lost 1 base, with 17 bases between them. CDR3 size: 16 residues. CDR1 MNHNS and CDR2 SASEGT come from the germline V gene. DNA for the CDR3: TGTGCCAGCATCCCTTCGGTGGCGAGGAGCAATCAGCCCCAGCATTTT. Its translation is CASIPSVARSNQPQHF.